One T cell receptor (beta chain) is described in this entry. Within its sample, this clonotype is medium-sized (0.01 to 0.1%). No cognate antigen has been identified for it. No base-level quality is on record; no much larger clone is a single base apart. V ends up 3 bases short and J 5 bases short, with an unmatched junction base count of 4. The CDR3 holds 12 amino acids from the cysteine to the phenylalanine. Kept here is only the CDR3 DNA, which spans 36 bases and is read in frame from base 1. The germline V gene (reference sequence) sets CDR1 to DFQATT and CDR2 to SNEGSKA. These data are taken from a study of neurological immune-mediated disorders (dated by TCRdb to about 2019). About the study as a whole: Peripheral blood TCR-beta repertoires from patients with HTLV-I-associated myelopathy (HAM/TSP), patients with multiple sclerosis, and healthy controls were compared in the study using UMI-based sequencing. The roughly 99 TCR-beta libraries covered PBMC samples along with longitudinal samples, technical triplicates, and paired sorted CD4+ and CD8+ T-cell subsets. The cohort was made up of 60 to 75 subjects, consisting of 15 or so HAM/TSP patients, around 35 multiple sclerosis patients and approximately 20 healthy controls.

The paper as a whole reports these results and caveats: Across subjects, expanded clones never shared an identical CDR3 amino acid sequence, which suggests that the TCR-beta repertoires in every group were private. The highest TCR clonal expansion was observed in HAM/TSP patients, whereas the lowest was observed in MS patients, even when compared with healthy controls.

cDNA was synthesized by template-switch 5'RACE using a primer carrying a 10-nucleotide random unique molecular identifier by which each TCR transcript was tagged. Every sequencing run yielded over 200 million TCR-beta sequences covering 15-18 subjects. The RNeasy kit was used for extraction of total RNA. The KAPA Real-time Library Amplification kit was used to amplify TCR-beta VDJ regions with primers targeting the TCR constant region and the 5'RACE anchor. A first PCR added sample indexes and Illumina adaptors, and a second PCR then raised library yield. After purification with Ampure beads, the TCR product of roughly 650 bp was size-selected on a 2% E-gel SizeSelection system. Before pooling, library quality was assessed on a Bioanalyzer, concentration was determined with Qubit, and library quantification was performed with the Kapa Library Quantification kit. Paired-end 2 x 150 bp sequencing of the libraries was performed on an Illumina HiSeq 2500. To increase sequence diversity, 25-30% phiX was spiked into each library pool. Turning to the authors' computational methods: Quality-filtered reads were processed with the UMI-based MiGEC pipeline, which removed over 75% of raw TCR sequences during error correction. IMGT germline references were used for alignment of VDJ genes, and clonotypes were defined by a unique CDR3 amino acid sequence together with V-J genes. Clonal expansion, Shannon diversity and CDR3 relatedness (CalcPairwiseDistances, ClusterSamples) were evaluated with VDJtools, and phylogenetic trees were built with CLCbio workbench. A clone was classed as expanded if it had 8 or more unique UMIs, a cutoff based on coefficient-of-variation modelling across technical triplicates. TCRdb reprocessed the public reads (quality trimming at Q25 with fastp, clone calling with MiXCR) and kept in-frame beta chains. Records with the same CDR3 protein are collapsed into one entry carrying the most frequent genes and DNA. The V and J calls were determined by TCRdb, not by the authors. This sample has more than 15,000 distinct CDR3 sequences in its table, and approximately 15% of those were observed once. Less than 9% of the sample rests with the top ten.

For the sorted-subset TCR libraries, the starting material was about 1 million sorted CD4+ or CD8+ T cells. Peripheral blood was subjected to Ficoll-Hypaque density gradient centrifugation to isolate PBMCs, which were then cryopreserved in liquid nitrogen. The study also sequenced paired sorted CD4+ and CD8+ subsets from healthy controls, HAM/TSP patients and MS patients. The rearrangement joined TRBV20-1 to TRBJ2-7, with 7 bases matching TRBD2. The TCR comes from a woman aged 55-69 years with HTLV-1-associated myelopathy (HAM/TSP). The material sequenced was CD4+ T cells from blood. CDR3 reads: CSASRDYHEQYF. Here is the DNA: TGCAGTGCTAGTAGGGACTACCACGAGCAGTACTTC.